One sample yielded the 13 T cell receptor beta chains listed below, sequenced in a study of Ad26.COV2.S vaccination and SARS-CoV-2 variants. The data were produced by immunoSEQ multiplex PCR, yet TCRdb's version contains in-frame clones alone and is incomplete. The data hold just over 350,000 clones, with about 90% observed a single time. The sample was peripheral blood, taken after recovery from COVID-19. These receptors were taken from a human donor who had recovered from COVID-19.

This chain connects TRBV5-1 to TRBJ2-7; D is unresolved. V was pared by 3 bases and J by 3 bases, with 4 bases between. The CDR3 runs 11 residues. CDR1 and CDR2 (germline): SGHRS, YFSETQ. CDR3 loop: CASSSFYEQYF. Here the CDR3 DNA reads TGCGCCAGCAGCTCCTTCTACGAGCAGTACTTC. Together with reference TRBV5-1 and TRBJ2-7, the CDR3 gives the full variable domain: KAGVTQTPRYLIKTRGQQVTLSCSPISGHRSVSWYQQTPGQGLQFLFEYFSETQRNKGNFPGRFSGRQFSNSRSEMNVSTLELGDSALYLCASSSFYEQYFGPGTRLTVT.

The rearrangement uses TRBV7-3 and TRBJ2-2; D not resolved. Trimming took 4 bases from V and 10 from J, leaving 10 bases between them. Germline values: CDR1 SGHTA, CDR2 FQGTGA. The CDR3 extends over 12 amino acids. In DNA, the CDR3 is TGTGCCAGCAGCTCGTCGGCAGAGGAGCTGTTTTTT. It codes for CASSSSAEELFF.

The CDR3: CATSPLTPGLAGTYNEQFF. The CDR3 DNA is TGTGCCACCAGCCCATTGACACCTGGACTAGCGGGGACCTACAATGAGCAGTTCTTC. The rearrangement joins TRBV15 to TRBJ2-1, with 12 bases aligning to TRBD2. Trimming took 5 bases from V and 2 from J; bases not matched to a gene: 13. The CDR3 spans 19 residues. The germline gives CDR1 LNHNV, CDR2 YYDKDF (reference sequence). Using reference TRBV15 and TRBJ2-1 for the parts outside the CDR3, the full variable domain is DAMVIQNPRYQVTQFGKPVTLSCSQTLNHNVMYWYQQKSSQAPKLLFHYYDKDFNNEADTPDNFQSRRPNTSFCFLDIRSPGLGDTAMYLCATSPLTPGLAGTYNEQFFGPGTRLTVL.

The V call is TRBV5-4, the J call TRBJ2-7; the D gene is possibly TRBD1 (5 bases). Trimming removed 4 bases from V and 5 bases from J, with 16 bases in between. The CDR3 extends over 14 amino acids. Germline CDR1 SGHNT, CDR2 YYREEE (reference sequence). CDR3 residues: CASSGGQGYNEQYF. CDR3 nucleotide sequence: TGTGCCAGCAGCGGTGGCCAGGGATACAACGAGCAGTACTTC.

The gene calls are TRBV6-1 and TRBJ1-2; D possibly corresponds to TRBD1 (5 bases). Germline values: CDR1 MNHNS, CDR2 SASEGT. V shed 0 bases and J shed 8 bases, with 16 bases lying between them. The length of the CDR3 is 15 residues. CDR3: CASSEAGSWRGGYTF. In nucleotides, the CDR3 is TGTGCCAGCAGTGAAGCCGGCTCCTGGAGGGGAGGCTACACCTTC.

The chain has TRBV21-1 and TRBJ2-2; the listed D gene, TRBD2, was not tested against the DNA. TRBV21-1 is labeled a pseudogene. The CDR3 runs 19 residues. The CDR3: CASSPPWEGVSVDTGELFF. The CDR3 region has the DNA TGTGCCAGCAGCCCCCCCTGGGAGGGAGTGAGTGTTGACACCGGGGAGCTGTTTTTT.

The chain carries TRBV5-1 and TRBJ2-5, with D perhaps being TRBD1 or TRBD2 (5 bases each). The V and J ends lost 3 bases and 5 bases respectively, with 14 bases between them. Germline-derived CDR1 and CDR2 are SGHRS and YFSETQ. The CDR3 is 14 amino acids. CDR3 loop: CASSSQGVRETQYF. CDR3 DNA sequence: TGCGCCAGCAGCTCTCAGGGAGTCAGGGAGACCCAGTACTTC.

This clone was seen only once. This chain connects TRBV9 to TRBJ2-7, with D maybe TRBD1 (5 bases). The CDR3 runs 15 residues. V was cut by 0 bases and J by 11 bases, with 21 bases left in between. Germline assignment: CDR1 SGDLS and CDR2 YYNGEE. The CDR3 loop is CASSVEGAAPDKKYF. DNA of the CDR3: TGTGCCAGCAGCGTAGAAGGGGCAGCCCCCGATAAGAAGTACTTC. Filled out from reference TRBV9 and TRBJ2-7, the complete variable domain reads DSGVTQTPKHLITATGQRVTLRCSPRSGDLSVYWYQQSLDQGLQFLIQYYNGEERAKGNILERFSAQQFPDLHSELNLSSLELGDSALYFCASSVEGAAPDKKYFGPGTRLTVT.

The chain employs TRBV2 and TRBJ1-1; perhaps TRBD1 as D (5 bases). Trimming pared 5 bases from V and 6 bases from J, leaving 10 bases between. This CDR3 region has 12 residues. CDR1 is SNHLY and CDR2 is FYNNEI in the germline V gene. Written as DNA, the CDR3 is TGTGCCAGCAGTCAGGGTTTGGCTGAAGCTTTCTTT. Translation gives CASSQGLAEAFF.

This sequence joins TRBV11-3 and TRBJ2-7; TRBD1 matches at 10 bases. The junction had 11 bases not matched to a gene; V was cut back by 5 bases and J by 1 base. CDR3 length equals 17 residues. The V gene's germline CDR1 is SGHNT and CDR2 YENEEA. The CDR3 spells CASSLGRGQGDSYEQYF. CDR3 in DNA: TGTGCCAGCAGCCTAGGACGCGGACAGGGGGATTCCTACGAGCAGTACTTC. Variable domain in full (rest from reference TRBV11-3 and TRBJ2-7): EAGVVQSPRYKIIEKKQPVAFWCNPISGHNTLYWYLQNLGQGPELLIRYENEEAVDDSQLPKDRFSAERLKGVDSTLKIQPAELGDSAVYLCASSLGRGQGDSYEQYFGPGTRLTVT.

The chain links TRBV5-6 to TRBJ2-3; D unresolved. The CDR3 sequence is 14 residues long. The germline CDR1 and CDR2 sequences are SGHDT and YYEEEE. The V end was cut by 4 bases, the J end by 1 base, with 10 bases between. CDR3 residues: CASSPRPGTDTQYF. CDR3 coding DNA: TGTGCCAGCAGCCCCCGCCCAGGCACAGATACGCAGTATTTT.

V is TRBV29-1 and J is TRBJ1-1; no firm D call. The CDR3 extends over 13 amino acids. V was trimmed by 4 bases and J by 1 base, leaving 10 bases between them. Germline V gives CDR1 SQVTM, CDR2 ANQGSEA. Here the CDR3 DNA reads TGCAGCGTTGGGAGCCCGGGGAACACTGAAGCTTTCTTT. Amino acids: CSVGSPGNTEAFF.

The chain recombines TRBV13 with TRBJ1-4; D might be TRBD1 (5 bases). V was cut by 4 bases and J by 7 bases, with 16 bases left in between. CDR3 length equals 15 residues. CDR1 and CDR2 (germline): PRHDT, FYEKMQ (reference sequence). CDR3: CASSYRAGHGEKLFF. CDR3 nucleotides: TGTGCCAGCAGCTACCGGGCAGGGCATGGTGAAAAACTGTTTTTT. The full variable domain, its missing parts supplied by reference TRBV13 and TRBJ1-4, is AAGVIQSPRHLIKEKRETATLKCYPIPRHDTVYWYQQGPGQDPQFLISFYEKMQSDKGSIPDRFSAQQFSDYHSELNMSSLELGDSALYFCASSYRAGHGEKLFFGSGTQLSVL.